These 23 T cell receptor beta chains were all obtained from the same sample, sequenced in a study of Graves' ophthalmopathy and Graves' hyperthyroidism. Amplification targeted the TCR beta CDR3 regions, with RNA transcripts as the source material. HTBI-primed first-round RT-PCR preceded second-round multiplex PCR. TCRdb reprocessed the multiplex PCR reads via MiXCR and lists one record per CDR3 protein. The sample lists hundreds of thousands of distinct CDR3 sequences, 35% to 45% occurring once. The sequenced sample consisted of peripheral blood. These receptors came from an adult man with Graves' ophthalmopathy.

The chain recombines TRBV29-1 with TRBJ2-1, with D possibly matching TRBD2 (6 bases). CDR3 length equals 14 residues. Germline CDR1 SQVTM, CDR2 ANQGSEA. The V end was cut by 6 bases, the J end by 3 bases, with 15 bases between. CDR3 nucleotide sequence: TGCAGCGTAGCTAATAGCGGATTCTACAATGAGCAGTTCTTC. It yields the protein CSVANSGFYNEQFF.

The chain has TRBV10-3 and TRBJ1-2; 8 nucleotides agree with TRBD1. Germline CDR1 reads ENHRY; CDR2 reads SYGVKD. The CDR3 has 17 amino acids. Losses at the gene ends were 4 bases for V and 2 bases for J; bases not matched to a gene: 12. CDR3 loop: CAISVGELRGLNYGYTF. The CDR3 DNA reads as TGTGCCATCAGTGTCGGGGAGCTCAGGGGGCTCAACTATGGCTACACCTTC.

There are many counts of this clonotype. The genes are TRBV14 and TRBJ1-1; D remains ambiguous. Trimming removed 1 base from V and 0 bases from J, with 9 bases in between. This CDR3 is built from 15 residues. Germline assignment: CDR1 SGHDN and CDR2 FVKESK. Here the CDR3 DNA reads TGTGCCAGCAGCCAAGGCGGCAGATTGAACACTGAAGCTTTCTTT. Encoded protein: CASSQGGRLNTEAFF.

This clonotype came up many times. The chain joins TRBV20-1 to TRBJ1-5; a possible D gene is TRBD1 (6 bases). Trimming removed 1 base from V and 3 bases from J, with 10 bases in between. Looked up from germline, CDR1 is DFQATT and CDR2 is SNEGSKA (reference sequence). This CDR3 contains 14 residues. CDR3 sequence: CSARGQADNQPQHF. Written as DNA, the CDR3 is TGCAGTGCTAGAGGACAGGCTGACAATCAGCCCCAGCATTTT.

CDR3 coding DNA: TGTGCCAGCAGCTTAGCTGTGAACGAGCAGTACTTC. It translates to CASSLAVNEQYF. The chain uses TRBV11-1 and TRBJ2-7; no definite D call. The V end was cut by 0 bases, the J end by 5 bases, with 5 bases between. This CDR3 region has 12 residues. In germline, CDR1 is SGHAT, CDR2 FQDESV (reference sequence).

DNA of the CDR3: TGTGCCAGCAGTCCGCTGACGTCAGCTAGCACAGATACGCAGTATTTT. Its protein product is CASSPLTSASTDTQYF. The chain recombines TRBV12-3 or TRBV12-4 with TRBJ2-3; D gene ambiguous. The CDR3 sequence is 16 residues long. V lost 5 bases and J lost 0, with 15 bases in between.

As regards this clonotype: This may be a read error: a much more frequent sequence differs by one nucleotide. No conserved phenylalanine or tryptophan ends this CDR3, so it is likely a read error. The chain recombines TRBV7-9 with TRBJ2-2; tentative D call: TRBD1 (6 bases). This CDR3 has 14 amino acids. Trimming took 3 bases from V and 5 from J, leaving 10 bases between them. The germline V gene encodes CDR1 SEHNR and CDR2 FQNEAQ (reference sequence). This CDR3 is CASSFRGSTGELFL. CDR3 nucleotides: TGTGCCAGCAGCTTCAGGGGATCAACCGGGGAGCTGTTTCTT.

The chain employs TRBV7-9 and TRBJ2-7, with TRBD1 identical over 11 bases. CDR1 is SEHNR and CDR2 is FQNEAQ in the germline V gene (reference sequence). Unmatched junction bases numbered 4, after V lost 6 bases and J lost 3 bases. The CDR3 runs to 14 residues. Here the CDR3 reads CASRPGQGDYEQYF. Here the CDR3 DNA reads TGTGCCAGCAGACCGGGACAGGGGGACTACGAGCAGTACTTC.

This clonotype has only a few counts. This chain joins TRBV5-1 and TRBJ2-2; D is perhaps TRBD2 (6 bases). Deletions cut 3 bases from V and 1 base from J, with 13 bases between. CDR1 and CDR2 (germline): SGHRS, YFSETQ. This CDR3 region has 16 residues. CDR3: CASSSVGSRNTGELFF. CDR3 DNA sequence: TGCGCCAGCAGCTCGGTCGGGAGCAGGAACACCGGGGAGCTGTTTTTT.

This clonotype has more than one count but fewer than ten. J is TRBJ2-7 and V is TRBV2; 10 bases are a match to TRBD2. Germline V CDR1 and CDR2: SNHLY, FYNNEI. V lost 1 base, J lost 6 bases, and 6 bases stayed unmatched. The CDR3 is 15 residues long. The CDR3 nucleotides read TGTGCCAGCAGTGAAGGAGCGGGAGGGCCAGGCGAGCAGTACTTC. This encodes CASSEGAGGPGEQYF.

In regard to this clonotype: Possible read error: a much larger clone is one base away. The chain combines TRBV12-3 or TRBV12-4 with TRBJ1-6; D might be TRBD1 (5 bases). Between the trimmed V and J ends, which lost 2 bases and 11 bases, there was a span of 10 bases. CDR3 length: 13 amino acids. DNA of the CDR3: TGTGCCAGCAGTTTACCAGGGAATACACCCCTCCACTTT. It codes for CASSLPGNTPLHF.

The rearrangement uses TRBV29-1 and TRBJ1-2; possible D gene TRBD1, 5 bases. V lost 6 bases and J lost 8, with 16 bases in between. Germline assignment: CDR1 SQVTM and CDR2 ANQGSEA. The CDR3 consists of 12 residues. The CDR3 DNA reads TGCAGCGTGGGGCAGGATGCGGGGGGCTACACCTTC. As protein: CSVGQDAGGYTF.

This chain joins TRBV2 and TRBJ1-5; the match to TRBD1 covers 9 bases. The CDR3 loop spans 15 amino acids. Germline loops: CDR1 SNHLY, CDR2 FYNNEI. With V trimmed by 6 bases and J by 3 bases, 6 bases remained unmatched. The CDR3 loop is CASRRTGVNNQPQHF. In nucleotides, the CDR3 is TGTGCCAGCAGACGGACAGGGGTCAACAATCAGCCCCAGCATTTT.

The chain links TRBV5-6 to TRBJ2-5, with 7 bases lining up with TRBD2. The germline V gene encodes CDR1 SGHDT and CDR2 YYEEEE. The CDR3 loop spans 14 amino acids. The J segment lost 5 bases and the V segment lost 4 bases, leaving 8 bases of the junction unmatched. Here the CDR3 reads CASSRERGTETQYF. The CDR3 DNA follows: TGTGCCAGCAGCAGAGAGCGGGGTACGGAGACCCAGTACTTC. Complete variable domain (other parts from reference TRBV5-6 and TRBJ2-5): DAGVTQSPTHLIKTRGQQVTLRCSPKSGHDTVSWYQQALGQGPQFIFQYYEEEERQRGNFPDRFSGHQFPNYSSELNVNALLLGDSALYLCASSRERGTETQYFGPGTRLLVL.

The genes are TRBV9 and TRBJ1-1; TRBD1 matches 11 bases. Germline lookup yields CDR1 SGDLS and CDR2 YYNGEE. The trim removed 4 bases at V and 1 base at J, leaving 9 bases unmatched. This CDR3 has 17 amino acids. CDR3 region: CASSKAGTGGTNTEAFF. The CDR3 bases are TGTGCCAGCAGCAAGGCCGGGACAGGGGGAACGAACACTGAAGCTTTCTTT.

With respect to this clonotype: This may be a read error, as it is one base from a much larger clone. The chain combines TRBV7-8 with TRBJ1-3; weak D call: TRBD1 (5 bases). This CDR3 comprises 17 residues. Germline V gives CDR1 SGHVS, CDR2 FQNEAQ. This CDR3 reads CASSLFSGTEPGNTVYF. The CDR3 DNA reads TGTGCCAGCAGCTTGTTTAGCGGGACGGAACCTGGAAACACCGTATATTTT.

In this sample, this clonotype turned up many times. In DNA, the CDR3 is TGTGCCAGCAGCACCCGGGACGAACACACTGAAGCTTTCTTT. Translating it yields CASSTRDEHTEAFF. The V gene is TRBV7-2, the J gene TRBJ1-1, with D possibly TRBD1 on 5 matching bases. This CDR3 has 14 residues. The germline V gene encodes CDR1 SGHTA and CDR2 FQGNSA. Trimming took 5 bases from V and 3 from J, leaving 13 bases between them.

The chain is built from TRBV25-1 and TRBJ1-1; D unclear. Germline CDR1 is MGHDK and CDR2 is SYGVNS. Trimming cost V 2 bases and J 0 bases, with 10 bases left between them. The CDR3 is made up of 15 amino acids. CDR3 protein: CASSEGLELNTEAFF. The DNA for the CDR3 is TGTGCCAGCAGTGAAGGTCTGGAGTTGAACACTGAAGCTTTCTTT.

This clonotype was picked up many times. CDR3 coding DNA: TGTGCCAGCAGCTTCACCTATATGAACACTGAAGCTTTCTTT. Amino acid sequence: CASSFTYMNTEAFF. The chain is built from TRBV7-9 and TRBJ1-1; no firm D call. Germline CDR1 SEHNR, CDR2 FQNEAQ (reference sequence). V lost 3 bases to trimming and J lost 0 bases, with 8 bases between them. The CDR3 spans 14 residues. The whole variable domain, filled in from reference TRBV7-9 and TRBJ1-1, reads DTGVSQNPRHKITKRGQNVTFRCDPISEHNRLYWYRQTLGQGPEFLTYFQNEAQLEKSRLLSDRFSAERPKGSFSTLEIQRTEQGDSAMYLCASSFTYMNTEAFFGQGTRLTVV.

With respect to this clonotype: This may stem from a read error, because a much larger clone lies one nucleotide away. The chain joins TRBV2 to TRBJ1-1, with D possibly matching TRBD1 (5 bases). This CDR3 spans 15 amino acids. V lost 1 base to trimming and J lost 0 bases, with 9 bases between them. The germline CDR1 and CDR2 sequences are SNHLY and FYNNEI. The CDR3 sequence is CASSEETEMNTEAFF. The CDR3, as DNA: TGTGCCAGCAGTGAAGAGACAGAAATGAACACTGAAGCTTTCTTT.

This clonotype was counted many times. The chain employs TRBV19 and TRBJ1-6; 8 positions agree with TRBD1. This CDR3 has 13 residues. From germline, CDR1 is LNHDA and CDR2 SQIVND (reference sequence). The J segment lost 11 bases and the V segment lost 8 bases, leaving 8 bases of the junction unmatched. The CDR3 DNA sequence: TGTGCCAGTGGGGACAGGAAACTGACACCCCTCCACTTT. Amino acid sequence: CASGDRKLTPLHF. The full variable domain, completed using reference TRBV19 and TRBJ1-6, is DGGITQSPKYLFRKEGQNVTLSCEQNLNHDAMYWYRQDPGQGLRLIYYSQIVNDFQKGDIAEGYSVSREKKESFPLTVTSAQKNPTAFYLCASGDRKLTPLHFGNGTRLTVT.

This clonotype was counted ten times or more. V gene TRBV6-5 combines with J gene TRBJ1-6, with D unresolved. Per germline, CDR1 MNHEY and CDR2 SVGAGI. The CDR3 has 14 amino acids. Deletions cut 0 bases from V and 5 bases from J, with 5 bases between. CDR3 region: CASSYSTNNSPLHF. The CDR3 nucleotides read TGTGCCAGCAGTTACTCGACTAATAATTCACCCCTCCACTTT.

This rearrangement joins TRBV9 to TRBJ1-2; D might be TRBD1 (5 bases). Trimming removed 0 bases from V and 8 bases from J, with 14 bases in between. The CDR3 sequence is 14 residues long. Germline V gene sequence: CDR1 SGDLS, CDR2 YYNGEE. The CDR3, as DNA: TGTGCCAGCAGCGTAGACGGGGGGAATTTCGGCTACACCTTC. Amino acids: CASSVDGGNFGYTF.